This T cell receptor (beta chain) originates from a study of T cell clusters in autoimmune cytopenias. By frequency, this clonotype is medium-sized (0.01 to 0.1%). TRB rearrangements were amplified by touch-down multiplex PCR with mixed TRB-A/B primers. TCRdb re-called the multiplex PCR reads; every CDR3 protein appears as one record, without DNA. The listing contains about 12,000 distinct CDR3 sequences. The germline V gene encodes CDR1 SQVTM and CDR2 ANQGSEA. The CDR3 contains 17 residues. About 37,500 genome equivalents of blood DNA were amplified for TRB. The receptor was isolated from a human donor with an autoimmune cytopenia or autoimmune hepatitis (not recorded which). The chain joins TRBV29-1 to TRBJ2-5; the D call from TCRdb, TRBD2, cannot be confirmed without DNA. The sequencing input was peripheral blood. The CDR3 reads CSVEGSLAGESQETQYF.